The rows below give T cell receptor beta chains drawn from one sample of a study of CD8+CD57+ T cells in acquired aplastic anemia. TCRdb reprocessed the reads with MiXCR, giving one entry per CDR3 protein. The sample records about 160,000 distinct CDR3 sequences, about two thirds being singletons. The sample was sorted CD4+, CD8+, or CD8+CD57+ T cells (not recorded which) from PBMCs. These receptors all come from a human donor with aplastic anemia. CDR3s include the opening cysteine and the closing phenylalanine or tryptophan. The order of the fields is CDR3 DNA, CDR3 protein, clone size, J gene, V gene, D gene. D genes are given only for firm matches. Clone size is given for some rows only: seen once, a few or many times, or a class if the clone is expanded.

CDR3 DNA: TGTGCCAGTAGTATATCAGGGGGCAGGCAGCCCCAGCATTTT
CDR3 protein: CASSISGGRQPQHF
clone size: NA
J gene: TRBJ1-5
V gene: TRBV19
D gene: TRBD1

CDR3 DNA: TGCAGTGCTAGAGAATCAAGGGGGGCTGCCTACGAGCAGTACTTC
CDR3 protein: CSARESRGAAYEQYF
clone size: NA
J gene: TRBJ2-7
V gene: TRBV20-1
D gene: NA

CDR3 DNA: TGTGCCAGCAGTTGGGGACAGGGCAACACTGAAGCTTTCTTT
CDR3 protein: CASSWGQGNTEAFF
clone size: NA
J gene: TRBJ1-1
V gene: TRBV6-7
D gene: TRBD1

CDR3 DNA: TGTGCCAGCAGCTTACTGGGACACCCCTACGAGCAGTACTTC
CDR3 protein: CASSLLGHPYEQYF
clone size: few
J gene: TRBJ2-7
V gene: TRBV7-2
D gene: NA

CDR3 DNA: TGCAGTGCTAGAGAAAATAGGAATCAGCCCCAGCATTTT
CDR3 protein: CSARENRNQPQHF
clone size: NA
J gene: TRBJ1-5
V gene: TRBV20-1
D gene: NA

CDR3 DNA: TGCAGTGCTCGGGACAGGGGCGAGCAGTACTTC
CDR3 protein: CSARDRGEQYF
clone size: NA
J gene: TRBJ2-7
V gene: TRBV20-1
D gene: TRBD1

CDR3 DNA: TGTGCCATCAGCCGGAACGGGTTTAATGAAAAACTGTTTTTT
CDR3 protein: CAISRNGFNEKLFF
clone size: NA
J gene: TRBJ1-4
V gene: TRBV10-3
D gene: NA

CDR3 DNA: TGTGCCAGCAGCCCGGACGAGGTGAACACTGAAGCTTTCTTT
CDR3 protein: CASSPDEVNTEAFF
clone size: many
J gene: TRBJ1-1
V gene: TRBV6-2/TRBV6-3
D gene: NA

CDR3 DNA: TGTGCCAGCAGTTTTCGGGCCTTTAGGGCTGAAGCTTTCTTT
CDR3 protein: CASSFRAFRAEAFF
clone size: NA
J gene: TRBJ1-1
V gene: TRBV9
D gene: NA

CDR3 DNA: TGTGCCAGCAAGGACAGGGAGAACACCGGGGAGCTGTTTTTT
CDR3 protein: CASKDRENTGELFF
clone size: NA
J gene: TRBJ2-2
V gene: TRBV2
D gene: TRBD1

CDR3 DNA: TGTGCCAGTAGTATAGACTGGGGTGAGCAGTTCTTC
CDR3 protein: CASSIDWGEQFF
clone size: NA
J gene: TRBJ2-1
V gene: TRBV19
D gene: NA

CDR3 DNA: TGTGCCAGCAGCTGGCGGGGTGGCGGAAGCACAGATACGCAGTATTTT
CDR3 protein: CASSWRGGGSTDTQYF
clone size: NA
J gene: TRBJ2-3
V gene: TRBV11-2
D gene: NA

CDR3 DNA: TGCGCCAGCAGCCGGGGACTAGCGGAAAAGCAGTTCTTC
CDR3 protein: CASSRGLAEKQFF
clone size: NA
J gene: TRBJ2-1
V gene: TRBV5-1
D gene: TRBD2

CDR3 DNA: TGCAGTGCTAGAGGGAGGATCCCGAACACTGAAGCTTTCTTT
CDR3 protein: CSARGRIPNTEAFF
clone size: NA
J gene: TRBJ1-1
V gene: TRBV20-1
D gene: NA

CDR3 DNA: TGTGCCAGCAGGTGCTGGTCCACCTACAATGAGCAGTTCTTC
CDR3 protein: CASRCWSTYNEQFF
clone size: many
J gene: TRBJ2-1
V gene: TRBV9
D gene: NA

CDR3 DNA: TGTGCCAGCTCACTAATCAGAGAGGATGGCTACACCTTC
CDR3 protein: CASSLIREDGYTF
clone size: NA
J gene: TRBJ1-2
V gene: TRBV18
D gene: NA